The clone carrying this T cell receptor beta chain was seen many times. V was shortened by 2 bases and J by 1 base, with 9 bases between the two germline ends. The germline V gene has CDR1 SGHRS and CDR2 YFSETQ. The CDR3 sequence is 14 residues long. RNA transcripts served as the template for amplifying TCR beta CDR3 regions. The HTBI primer set served for first-round RT-PCR of the TCR CDR3. TCRdb re-derived calls from the multiplex PCR reads in MiXCR, one entry per CDR3 protein. The sample holds 500,000 to 750,000 distinct CDR3 sequences; roughly 50% are singletons and the top ten take about 8%. These data come from a study of T cells in Graves' hyperthyroidism and ophthalmopathy. Absent ophthalmopathy progression within 18 months defined stable Graves' hyperthyroidism.

The V call is TRBV5-1, the J call TRBJ1-1; no clear D. This TCR derives from a woman under 30 with Graves' hyperthyroidism. Sequencing input: peripheral blood or thyroid tissue (not recorded which). CDR3 nucleotide sequence: TGCGCCAGCAGCTTTGCATCCCCGAACACTGAAGCTTTCTTT. This gives the protein CASSFASPNTEAFF.